The 27 T cell receptor beta chains below come from one sample, sequenced in a study of T cell clonotyping in hematopoietic cell transplantation (dated by TCRdb to the early 2020s). The method behind the library was the immunoSEQ multiplex PCR assay. The clones in this table, taken by TCRdb from immuneACCESS, are in-frame only. Not every clone is retained; where verified, under half of the shortfall comes from an unresolved V gene, and the cause of the rest is unknown. Recorded for this sample are about 9,400 clones; about three quarters of them occurred a single time. Around 15% of the sample is taken by the ten largest. The time point label on this specimen signifies: 180 days after allo-HCT. Material: PBMCs, obtained 180 days after allogeneic stem cell transplant. All receptors come from a male patient in his 40s who had an allogeneic stem cell transplant from a related donor, so the T cells may come from the graft donor. Some clones in this sample may be carry-over from other donors' samples.

CDR3 protein: CASSPTQRGAWYNEQFF. CDR3 coding DNA: TGTGCCAGTAGTCCGACTCAGCGGGGGGCCTGGTACAATGAGCAGTTCTTC. The V gene is TRBV19, the J gene TRBJ2-1, with 9 bases that match TRBD2. With 5 bases clipped from V and 4 bases from J, the junction kept 12 bases outside the gene matches. The germline V gene encodes CDR1 LNHDA and CDR2 SQIVND (reference sequence). There are 17 residues in the CDR3.

V and J are TRBV29-1 and TRBJ2-1; TRBD2 agrees at 15 bases. V shed 7 bases and J 7 bases; nucleotides not matched to a gene: 5. CDR1 is SQVTM and CDR2 is ANQGSEA in the germline V gene. There are 14 residues in the CDR3. CDR3: CSGTSGGAVNEQFF. The CDR3 bases are TGCAGCGGGACTAGCGGGGGGGCCGTAAATGAGCAGTTCTTC.

This rearrangement joins TRBV9 to TRBJ2-1, with unresolved D. V was cut by 0 bases and J by 0 bases, with 16 bases left in between. Germline lookup yields CDR1 SGDLS and CDR2 YYNGEE. This CDR3 is built from 18 residues. The DNA of the CDR3 is TGTGCCAGCAGCGTAGACCTCCAGCCCTTCAGCTCCTACAATGAGCAGTTCTTC. It specifies CASSVDLQPFSSYNEQFF.

The chain uses TRBV10-1 and TRBJ2-7, with D uncertain. The CDR3 totals 14 residues. The ends were cut back, 8 bases at V and 5 bases at J, with 19 bases in the middle. The V gene's germline CDR1 is WNHNN and CDR2 SYGVQD (reference sequence). CDR3 bases: TGCGCCAGCCTTAGAGCCCCGGGTTCCCACGAGCAGTACTTC. Translated: CASLRAPGSHEQYF.

The CDR3 DNA is TGTGCCTGGAGTAGTAAATCCGTCTATGGCTACACCTTC. It codes for CAWSSKSVYGYTF. The J gene is TRBJ1-2, the V gene TRBV30; D is unresolved. Trimming cost V 2 bases and J 4 bases, with 11 bases left between them. There are 13 residues in the CDR3. Germline CDR1 and CDR2: GTSNPN and SVGIG (reference sequence).

This chain joins TRBV27 and TRBJ1-1, with D possibly matching TRBD1 (5 bases). From germline, CDR1 is MNHEY and CDR2 SMNVEV (reference sequence). The CDR3 covers 13 residues. Trimming pared 3 bases from V and 4 bases from J, leaving 9 bases between. The CDR3 bases are TGTGCCAGCAGTTTTACGGGGGGCACTGAAGCTTTCTTT. It encodes CASSFTGGTEAFF.

This rearrangement joins TRBV5-4 to TRBJ2-2; D is unclear. Germline V gives CDR1 SGHNT, CDR2 YYREEE (reference sequence). The CDR3 spans 13 residues. The V end was cut by 3 bases, the J end by 5 bases, with 8 bases between. DNA of the CDR3: TGTGCCAGCAGCTCTCAGGAAACCGGGGAGCTGTTTTTT. Residues: CASSSQETGELFF.

The CDR3 loop reads CASSLAGPYEQYF. As DNA, the CDR3 is TGTGCCAGCAGCTTGGCCGGGCCCTACGAGCAGTACTTC. The chain carries TRBV5-5 and TRBJ2-7; D not certain. The V gene's germline CDR1 is SGHKS and CDR2 YYEKEE (reference sequence). This CDR3 comprises 13 residues. Trimming cost V 0 bases and J 2 bases, with 6 bases left between them.

The chain uses TRBV30 and TRBJ1-2; D is ambiguous. There are 15 residues in the CDR3. Germline values: CDR1 GTSNPN, CDR2 SVGIG (reference sequence). V was shortened by 2 bases and J by 2 bases, with 15 bases between the two germline ends. Written as DNA, the CDR3 is TGTGCCTGGAGTCTCCTTCAAACAGCGAACTATGGCTACACCTTC. The encoded protein is CAWSLLQTANYGYTF.

This chain uses TRBV11-2 with TRBJ2-3, with a possible D match to TRBD2 (6 bases). Trimming removed 0 bases from V and 3 bases from J, with 10 bases in between. The germline gives CDR1 SGHAT, CDR2 FQNNGV. The CDR3 length is 15 residues. CDR3 region: CASSLDPGDTDTQYF. DNA of the CDR3: TGTGCCAGCAGCTTAGACCCGGGGGATACAGATACGCAGTATTTT.

This clone was counted between two and nine times. The DNA for the CDR3 is TGCGCCAGCAGCCAAGATCCGAACACTGAAGCTTTCTTT. Translating gives CASSQDPNTEAFF. This rearrangement joins TRBV4-3 to TRBJ1-1; D is unclear. CDR3 size: 13 residues. Germline V lookup: CDR1 LGHNA, CDR2 YSLEER. V shed 0 bases and J shed 1 base, with 3 bases lying between them.

J is TRBJ2-5 and V is TRBV4-3; possibly TRBD1 for D (7 bases). Germline CDR1 and CDR2: LGHNA and YSLEER. This CDR3 has 13 amino acids. The V end lost 8 bases, the J end lost 4 bases, and 14 bases lay between the germline ends. CDR3 bases: TGCGCCAGCGCCCAGGGGGGATCAGAGACCCAGTACTTC. It yields the protein CASAQGGSETQYF.

The rearrangement uses TRBV10-1 and TRBJ2-3; D unresolved. V was cut by 6 bases and J by 1 base, with 8 bases left in between. The CDR3 is 13 amino acids. CDR1 is WNHNN, CDR2 SYGVQD, per germline (reference sequence). The CDR3 here is CASSMIGTDTQYF. The CDR3 DNA sequence: TGCGCCAGCAGCATGATCGGCACAGATACGCAGTATTTT.

This chain links TRBV6-6 with TRBJ1-1, with D tentatively TRBD1 (5 bases). V was pared by 4 bases and J by 1 base, with 13 bases between. Germline CDR1 and CDR2: MNHNY and SVGAGI (reference sequence). This CDR3 is built from 15 residues. The CDR3 bases are TGTGCCAGCAGTTTTCCTGGGGGGGGGAACACTGAAGCTTTCTTT. Translated: CASSFPGGGNTEAFF.

The chain is built from TRBV29-1 and TRBJ1-5, with unresolved D. V lost 4 bases and J lost 0, with 7 bases in between. CDR1 SQVTM and CDR2 ANQGSEA come from the germline V gene. CDR3 length: 13 amino acids. DNA of the CDR3: TGCAGCGTTGCCGGGAATAGCAATCAGCCCCAGCATTTT. This sequence encodes CSVAGNSNQPQHF. Combining the CDR3 with reference TRBV29-1 and TRBJ1-5 gives the whole variable domain SAVISQKPSRDICQRGTSLTIQCQVDSQVTMMFWYRQQPGQSLTLIATANQGSEATYESGFVIDKFPISRPNLTFSTLTVSNMSPEDSSIYLCSVAGNSNQPQHFGDGTRLSIL.

The chain uses TRBV5-6 and TRBJ2-7, with 10 bases aligning to TRBD1. Germline-derived CDR1 and CDR2 are SGHDT and YYEEEE. The CDR3 loop spans 13 amino acids. Unmatched junction bases numbered 2, after V lost 4 bases and J lost 4 bases. CDR3 DNA: TGTGCCAGCAGCCGGGGACAGGGGTACGAGCAGTACTTC. This codes for CASSRGQGYEQYF. The variable domain in full, completed from reference TRBV5-6 and TRBJ2-7, reads DAGVTQSPTHLIKTRGQQVTLRCSPKSGHDTVSWYQQALGQGPQFIFQYYEEEERQRGNFPDRFSGHQFPNYSSELNVNALLLGDSALYLCASSRGQGYEQYFGPGTRLTVT.

V gene TRBV6-5 combines with J gene TRBJ1-5; no reliable D call. Germline assignment: CDR1 MNHEY and CDR2 SVGAGI. This CDR3 contains 12 residues. V was trimmed by 6 bases and J by 4 bases, leaving 7 bases between them. The CDR3 DNA reads as TGTGCCAGCAGGTCAGGAAATCAGCCCCAGCATTTT. This sequence encodes CASRSGNQPQHF.

This sequence joins TRBV5-4 and TRBJ2-5, with 9 nucleotides matching TRBD2. With V trimmed by 4 bases and J by 5 bases, 15 bases remained unmatched. The CDR3 consists of 17 residues. From germline, CDR1 is SGHNT and CDR2 YYREEE (reference sequence). CDR3 in DNA: TGTGCCAGCAGCCCCCAGGCGGGGGGGCCCTTTGGGGAGACCCAGTACTTC. Protein: CASSPQAGGPFGETQYF. Together with reference TRBV5-4 and TRBJ2-5, the CDR3 gives the full variable domain: ETGVTQSPTHLIKTRGQQVTLRCSSQSGHNTVSWYQQALGQGPQFIFQYYREEENGRGNFPPRFSGLQFPNYSSELNVNALELDDSALYLCASSPQAGGPFGETQYFGPGTRLLVL.

The gene calls are TRBV5-1 and TRBJ1-1, with D hard to call. This CDR3 is built from 14 residues. Germline V CDR1 and CDR2: SGHRS, YFSETQ. The ends were cut back, 4 bases at V and 7 bases at J, with 17 bases in the middle. The CDR3 DNA reads as TGCGCCAGCAGCCTCGAACCTCCCGGGGTTGAAGCTTTCTTT. Translated, it gives CASSLEPPGVEAFF.

This chain joins TRBV5-1 and TRBJ2-6; D remains unclear. Germline CDR1 reads SGHRS; CDR2 reads YFSETQ. V was cut by 3 bases and J by 4 bases, with 11 bases left in between. The CDR3 length is 15 residues. The CDR3 DNA follows: TGCGCCAGCAGCTCGGGTTCGTTCGGGGCCAACGTCCTGACTTTC. Protein sequence: CASSSGSFGANVLTF.

This sequence joins TRBV28 and TRBJ2-1; D is possibly TRBD2 (6 bases). Trimming cost V 6 bases and J 5 bases, with 20 bases left between them. The CDR3 contains 16 residues. Looked up from germline, CDR1 is MDHEN and CDR2 is SYDVKM. CDR3 DNA: TGTGCCAGCAGAGATACCGGGACTCGAGTGAACAATGAGCAGTTCTTC. As protein: CASRDTGTRVNNEQFF.

This chain joins TRBV5-4 and TRBJ1-1; TRBD1 is a possible D gene (6 bases). The CDR3 sequence is 14 residues long. CDR1 is SGHNT, CDR2 YYREEE, per germline (reference sequence). Trimming stripped 6 bases from V and 1 base from J, with 13 bases between. CDR3: CASMVDSWNTEAFF. The CDR3 nucleotides read TGTGCCAGCATGGTGGACAGCTGGAACACTGAAGCTTTCTTT.

The chain has TRBV6-5 and TRBJ2-7, with D maybe TRBD2 (5 bases). The length of the CDR3 is 11 residues. Germline lookup yields CDR1 MNHEY and CDR2 SVGAGI. Trimming removed 5 bases from V and 3 bases from J, with 5 bases in between. CDR3 loop: CASSRGYEQYF. CDR3 DNA sequence: TGTGCCAGCAGTCGGGGCTACGAGCAGTACTTC.

In this sample, this clone turned up a few times. This sample also contains other DNA sequences that code for the same CDR3. The chain carries TRBV11-2 and TRBJ1-2; 9 nucleotides match TRBD1. Germline CDR1 reads SGHAT; CDR2 reads FQNNGV. This CDR3 has 15 amino acids. Trimming took 5 bases from V and 5 from J; bases not matched to a gene: 9. This CDR3 is CASSASGTGHYGYTF. In nucleotides, the CDR3 is TGTGCCAGCAGCGCGTCCGGGACAGGGCATTATGGCTACACCTTC.

CDR3 amino acids: CASSSRAGLTEAFF. CDR3 sequence (DNA): TGTGCCAGCAGTAGCAGGGCGGGGTTGACTGAAGCTTTCTTT. This chain connects TRBV2 to TRBJ1-1, with D tentatively TRBD1 (5 bases). V was trimmed by 5 bases and J by 5 bases, leaving 15 bases between them. The CDR3 contains 14 residues. The germline V gene encodes CDR1 SNHLY and CDR2 FYNNEI.

V and J are TRBV27 and TRBJ2-2, with 7 bases fitting TRBD2. This CDR3 has 13 residues. Germline CDR1 reads MNHEY; CDR2 reads SMNVEV (reference sequence). Trimming at V came to 4 bases and at J to 4 bases, leaving 0 bases not matched to a gene. In DNA, the CDR3 is TGTGCCAGCAGTTGGGGGGGCACCGGGGAGCTGTTTTTT. Encoded protein: CASSWGGTGELFF.

The rearrangement uses TRBV28 and TRBJ1-5, with D unclear. Deletions cut 2 bases from V and 0 bases from J, with 11 bases between. This CDR3 comprises 16 residues. Germline V gene data show CDR1 as MDHEN and CDR2 as SYDVKM. Written as DNA, the CDR3 is TGTGCCAGCAGTTTAACCAGTTCATATAGCAATCAGCCCCAGCATTTT. This codes for CASSLTSSYSNQPQHF.